This is a list of T cell receptor beta chains from one sample in a study of blood T cell repertoires in COVID-19. Libraries were prepared by immunoSEQ multiplex PCR; TCRdb keeps only in-frame clonotypes and omits some of them. In the table there are 90,000 to 150,000 clones, more than 75% of which are singletons. Sequenced sample: peripheral blood. The receptors stem from a woman aged 45-65 years with acute or convalescent COVID-19. The CDR3 runs from the conserved cysteine through the conserved F or W. Each record gives: clone size, D gene, CDR3 length, J gene, V gene, CDR3 DNA, CDR3 protein. The D gene is left open where the match is weak. Only part of the rows carry a size: once, few, many, or a class if the clone is expanded.

NA TRBD2 15 TRBJ2-5 TRBV6-1 TGTGCCAGCAGTGAATGGGGAGGGTCTGGAGAGACCCAGTACTTC CASSEWGGSGETQYF
NA NA 19 TRBJ2-5 TRBV3-1/TRBV3-2 TGTGCCAGCAGTCCTATCCCCTCGGGACTCCGAGGGGAGCAAGAGACCCAGTACTTC CASSPIPSGLRGEQETQYF
NA NA 13 TRBJ2-7 TRBV19 TGTGCCAGTAGTAGGGACAACACCTACGAGCAGTACTTC CASSRDNTYEQYF
NA TRBD2 17 TRBJ2-2 TRBV7-8 TGTGCCAGCAGCTTTGGACTAGCGGACAAAAACACCGGGGAGCTGTTTTTT CASSFGLADKNTGELFF
once NA 15 TRBJ1-3 TRBV19 TGTGCCAGTAGTATAGACACAGGGATAGGAAACACCATATATTTT CASSIDTGIGNTIYF
few NA 15 TRBJ2-3 TRBV10-2 TGCGCCAGCAGTGGTGAGGGGGGGCGAACAGATACGCAGTATTTT CASSGEGGRTDTQYF
NA TRBD1 14 TRBJ2-5 TRBV7-2 TGTGCCAGCAGCGCCCGGACAGGGCGGGAGACCCAGTACTTC CASSARTGRETQYF
NA TRBD1 13 TRBJ1-2 TRBV2 TGTGCCAGCAGTGCAGGGGGCTTTAATGGCTACACCTTC CASSAGGFNGYTF
NA NA 13 TRBJ1-2 TRBV27 TGTGCCAGCAGTTCGGACACCCGATATGGCTACACCTTC CASSSDTRYGYTF
NA TRBD2 15 TRBJ2-5 TRBV6-2/TRBV6-3 TGTGCCAGCAGTGCGCAATTGATCGGGGGGGAGACCCAGTACTTC CASSAQLIGGETQYF
NA TRBD1 15 TRBJ2-1 TRBV5-8 TGTGCCAGCAGCTTGGGTGGACAGGGGTGGAATGAGCAGTTCTTC CASSLGGQGWNEQFF
NA TRBD1 16 TRBJ1-2 TRBV6-5 TGTGCCAGCAGTTACTCGCGGACAGGGGGCAACTATGGCTACACCTTC CASSYSRTGGNYGYTF
NA NA 12 TRBJ1-6 TRBV6-5 TGTGCCAGCAGTTACGGCTATTCACCCCTCCACTTT CASSYGYSPLHF
NA TRBD2 16 TRBJ2-3 TRBV4-3 TGCGCCAGCAGCCAAGACGGTGCCCCGGGGGGAGATACGCAGTATTTT CASSQDGAPGGDTQYF
NA TRBD1 15 TRBJ1-6 TRBV11-2 TGTGCCAGCAGCCCAGGGGCAGGGGGGAATTCACCCCTCCACTTT CASSPGAGGNSPLHF
once NA 13 TRBJ2-7 TRBV28 TGTGCCAGCAGTTTTGTTTCGAGGGCTGGGCAGTACTTC CASSFVSRAGQYF
NA TRBD2 16 TRBJ2-5 TRBV7-7 TGTGCCAGCAGCCAGGGACTAGCGGGGGGGAGTGAGACCCAGTACTTC CASSQGLAGGSETQYF
once TRBD2 18 TRBJ2-7 TRBV7-2 TGTGCCAGCTTAGGTGGGACTAGCGGAATAGACCTCTCCTACGAGCAGTACTTC CASLGGTSGIDLSYEQYF
NA NA 14 TRBJ1-2 TRBV19 TGTGCCAGTAGTATAGGGGGGCGCCCGGAGGGCTACACCTTC CASSIGGRPEGYTF
NA TRBD2 16 TRBJ2-7 TRBV7-8 TGTGCCAGCAGCTTAGAGGGCTCTGCGGGAGCTTACGAGCAGTACTTC CASSLEGSAGAYEQYF
NA NA 15 TRBJ1-6 TRBV6-1 TGTGCCAGCAGTGAAGGGATTGGAGATAATTCACCCCTCCACTTT CASSEGIGDNSPLHF
NA NA 15 TRBJ2-3 TRBV7-2 TGTGCCAGCAGCTTAGAAGGGGCAAGCACAGATACGCAGTATTTT CASSLEGASTDTQYF